Shown below are 19 T cell receptor beta chains from a single sample sequenced in a study of tissue T cells after allogeneic stem cell transplantation. Documented time point: mouse harvest day 14 after allogeneic transplant. Mouse grafts combined 10^7 T-cell-depleted bone marrow cells with 10^6 splenic CD5+ T cells. The repertoire was sequenced with immunoSEQ multiplex PCR; TCRdb's copy has only in-frame clones and lacks some. The repertoire holds 4,000 to 5,000 clones, approximately 41% seen once, with roughly 24% in the top ten. Sample: gut tissue. These receptor sequences come from a female BALB/c mouse given C57BL/6 T cells with graft-versus-host disease after an allogeneic hematopoietic cell transplant.

On this clone: These gene names are mouse names. Sequencing ends 1 residue short of the CDR3 end; the germline J gene provides the rest. The chain has TRBV13-3 and TRBJ1-4; tentative D call: TRBD1 (6 bases). CDR3 length: 14 residues. The ends were cut back, 4 bases at V and 0 bases at J, with 7 bases in the middle. Germline assignment: CDR1 NNHDY and CDR2 SYVADS. The CDR3 loop reads CASSWTVSNERLFF. The sequenced CDR3 bases are TGTGCCAGCAGTTGGACAGTTTCCAACGAAAGATTATTT.

By share of the sample, this clone is large (0.1 to 1%). Gene and germline names: mouse. The DNA ends 1 residue before the CDR3 does, and the rest of the CDR3 is filled in from the germline J gene. The chain recombines TRBV16 with TRBJ2-7; 9 nucleotides align to TRBD2. V lost 4 bases and J lost 0; bases outside the gene matches: 1. The CDR3 contains 14 residues. Germline V lookup: CDR1 SGHSA, CDR2 FRNQAP. The CDR3 spells CASSWTGDSYEQYF. Incomplete CDR3 DNA: TGTGCAAGCAGCTGGACTGGGGACTCCTATGAACAGTAC.

Note on this clone: The listed genes are named as in mouse. CDR3 DNA (partial): TGTGCCAGCAGTCCCCTTTCCAACGAAAGATTATTT. Protein sequence: CASSPLSNERLF. The whole CDR3 protein reads CASSPLSNERLFF. The rearrangement joins TRBV26 to TRBJ1-4, with D unclear. Coverage ceases 1 residue before the CDR3 finishes, and the germline J gene fills in the end. V was clipped by 4 bases and J by 0 bases, with 3 bases between them. This CDR3 is built from 13 residues. Germline lookup yields CDR1 KGHPV and CDR2 FQNQEV (reference sequence).

The sample holds a few counts of this clone. Germline and genes: mouse. The read terminates 1 residue before the CDR3 end, so the remaining end is supplied by the germline J gene. This chain links TRBV26 with TRBJ1-3; D call uncertain. Between the trimmed V and J ends, which lost 2 bases and 0 bases, there was a span of 8 bases. The CDR3 runs to 15 residues. The germline CDR1 and CDR2 sequences are KGHPV and FQNQEV (reference sequence). The CDR3 is CASSLVRHSGNTLYF. CDR3 bases read: TGTGCCAGCAGTCTGGTCAGACATTCTGGAAATACGCTCTAT.

With regard to this clone: Mouse germline and gene names are used. The sequence runs out 1 residue before the end of the CDR3; the remainder is reconstructed from the germline J gene. The genes are TRBV26 and TRBJ1-3, with D unclear. This CDR3 is 13 amino acids long. Looked up from germline, CDR1 is KGHPV and CDR2 is FQNQEV (reference sequence). Trimming took 6 bases from V and 0 from J, leaving 6 bases between them. The DNA read from the CDR3 is TGTGCCAGCAGACAGAATTCTGGAAATACGCTCTAT. It codes for CASRQNSGNTLY. In full, the CDR3 reads CASRQNSGNTLYF.

This clone was found a few times. These gene names are mouse names. The read is 1 residue too short to cover the CDR3 end, so that end is filled in from the germline J gene. This chain uses TRBV2 with TRBJ2-7, with 10 bases identical to TRBD2. Germline V gene lookup returns CDR1 LGHNA and CDR2 YSYQKL. The CDR3 is 15 amino acids. Germline trimming cut 0 bases from V and 4 bases from J; bases unmatched to any gene: 3. CDR3 DNA, as far as it was read: TGTGCCAGCAGCCAAGAGGGACTGGGGTTGTATGAACAGTAC. Amino acids: CASSQEGLGLYEQY. The full-length CDR3 reads as CASSQEGLGLYEQYF.

This clone was seen more than once but under ten times. Mouse gene names apply. The read comes to an end 1 residue before the CDR3 does, leaving the germline J gene to fill in the end. The rearrangement links TRBV26 to TRBJ1-2; 8 bases are a match to TRBD1. The ends lost 5 bases at V and 3 bases at J; junction bases unmatched: 2. The CDR3 is made up of 13 amino acids. CDR1 and CDR2 (germline): KGHPV, FQNQEV (reference sequence). The CDR3 is CASSGDRHSDYTF. The sequenced CDR3 bases are TGTGCCAGCAGTGGGGACAGGCACTCCGACTACACC.

This clone has more than one count but fewer than ten. Here the gene names and germline are mouse. The read falls 1 residue short of the CDR3 end, and the missing part is taken from the germline J gene. The J gene is TRBJ2-7, the V gene TRBV13-2; tentative D call: TRBD2 (7 bases). Germline lookup yields CDR1 NNHNN and CDR2 SYGAGS (reference sequence). There are 14 residues in the CDR3. Trimming shortened V by 0 bases and J by 7 bases, and 14 bases separated the two germline ends. The sequenced part of the CDR3 DNA is TGTGCCAGCGGTGATGTCGGGGGGCGCGGGGAACAGTAC. This gives the protein CASGDVGGRGEQY. The CDR3 as a whole reads CASGDVGGRGEQYF.

Of note for this clone: Each gene name is a mouse one. Coverage ceases 1 residue before the CDR3 finishes, and the germline J gene fills in the end. The genes are TRBV29 and TRBJ2-1; 10 bases are shared with TRBD1. J was trimmed by 7 bases and V by 9 bases; bases with no gene match: 6. The CDR3 consists of 13 residues. Germline CDR1 MSHET, CDR2 SYDVDS. CDR3 DNA, as far as it was read: TGTGCTAGAGACGGACAGGGGGGGGCTGAGCAGTTC. Translation: CARDGQGGAEQF. The entire CDR3 sequence reads CARDGQGGAEQFF.

On this clone: These gene names are mouse names. The CDR3 goes on 1 residue after the read ends, and that part is filled in from the germline J gene. J is TRBJ1-4 and V is TRBV26; TRBD1 is a possible D gene (5 bases). Germline V gene data show CDR1 as KGHPV and CDR2 as FQNQEV (reference sequence). The CDR3 is made up of 14 amino acids. The germline V and J ends were trimmed by 6 bases and 4 bases, with 12 bases remaining between them. CDR3 DNA, as far as it was read: TGTGCCAGCAGCCCCGGACACCTCAACGAAAGATTATTT. This translates into CASSPGHLNERLF. The CDR3 reads in full as CASSPGHLNERLFF.

Turning to this clone: Gene names denote mouse genes. From the germline J gene comes the end of the CDR3, since the read stops 1 residue before it. The rearrangement links TRBV26 to TRBJ2-1; 9 bases align to TRBD2. The length of the CDR3 is 14 residues. The V segment lost 3 bases and the J segment 7 bases; nucleotides outside the gene matches: 4. Germline V gene lookup returns CDR1 KGHPV and CDR2 FQNQEV (reference sequence). The CDR3 bases that were read are TGTGCCAGCAGTCTATGGGGGGGCGGAGCTGAGCAGTTC. The encoded protein is CASSLWGGGAEQF. Given in full, the CDR3 is CASSLWGGGAEQFF.

This clone was seen a few times. Gene names denote mouse genes. The DNA ends 1 residue before the CDR3 does, and the rest of the CDR3 is filled in from the germline J gene. The chain joins TRBV26 to TRBJ2-5, with 9 bases fitting TRBD2. This CDR3 has 14 residues. Germline values: CDR1 KGHPV, CDR2 FQNQEV (reference sequence). Trimming took 0 bases from V and 8 from J; bases not matched to a gene: 3. The CDR3 reads CASSLSGGAGTQYF. CDR3 DNA (partial): TGTGCCAGCAGTCTGTCTGGGGGGGCAGGCACCCAGTAC.

This clone is medium-sized within its sample. Gene names and germline refer to mouse. Coverage ceases 1 residue before the CDR3 finishes, and the germline J gene fills in the end. Other DNA sequences in the same sample also yield this CDR3. The chain joins TRBV16 to TRBJ2-2, with unresolved D. Germline V lookup: CDR1 SGHSA, CDR2 FRNQAP. The CDR3 length is 14 residues. Trimming pared 0 bases from V and 4 bases from J, leaving 6 bases between. The CDR3 bases that were read are TGTGCAAGCAGCTTAGATGCTCCCACCGGGCAGCTCTAC. Its protein product is CASSLDAPTGQLY. The entire CDR3 protein reads CASSLDAPTGQLYF.

Of note for this clone: A much larger clonotype is one base distant, so this may be a read error. The gene names here belong to mouse. The read ends 1 residue shy of where the CDR3 ends; the end is completed using the germline J gene. Other nucleotide sequences from this sample produce the same CDR3. J is TRBJ1-3 and V is TRBV26; no clear D gene. Between the trimmed V and J ends, which lost 2 bases and 0 bases, there was a span of 5 bases. Germline values: CDR1 KGHPV, CDR2 FQNQEV (reference sequence). The CDR3 has 14 residues. Here the CDR3 reads CASSLDNSGNTLYF. CDR3 DNA, as far as it was read: TGTGCCAGCAGTCTGGACAATTCTGGAAATACGCTCTAT.

About this clone itself: Mouse names are used for the genes. The CDR3 end is not reached by the read, which stops 1 residue before it; the germline J gene fills it in. The chain is built from TRBV26 and TRBJ1-1, with D hard to call. CDR3 length: 12 residues. Germline CDR1 is KGHPV and CDR2 is FQNQEV (reference sequence). Trimming took off 3 bases at V and 0 bases at J, with 2 bases between the two ends. The CDR3 protein is CASSLTNTEVFF. CDR3 DNA, as far as it was read: TGTGCCAGCAGTCTCACAAACACAGAAGTCTTC.

Details on this clone: Gene and germline names: mouse. The read halts 1 residue ahead of the CDR3 end, with the missing end drawn from the germline J gene. V and J are TRBV13-3 and TRBJ2-5; no reliable D call. CDR1 is NNHDY, CDR2 SYVADS, per germline. This CDR3 has 11 residues. Between the trimmed V and J ends, which lost 5 bases and 6 bases, there was a span of 7 bases. Incomplete CDR3 DNA: TGTGCCAGCAGGGGTGGGGACACCCAGTAC. This translates into CASRGGDTQY. The entire CDR3 protein reads CASRGGDTQYF.

This clone occurred a few times. Any gene name here is a mouse gene name. The sequenced fragment ends 1 residue before the CDR3 boundary, so the rest is inferred from the germline J gene. The rearrangement links TRBV17 to TRBJ2-1; D is unresolved. The CDR3 has 13 residues. V was shortened by 2 bases and J by 1 base, with 3 bases between the two germline ends. Germline CDR1 is MNHDT and CDR2 is YYDKIL. The CDR3 DNA, read in part, is TGTGCTAGCAGTAGACGGAACTATGCTGAGCAGTTC. The encoded protein is CASSRRNYAEQF. The CDR3 as a whole reads CASSRRNYAEQFF.

Remarks on this clone: Genes and germline are mouse. The CDR3 spells CASSSRLGFNQDTQYF. CDR3 DNA, as far as it was read: TGTGCAAGCAGCTCTCGACTGGGGTTTAACCAAGACACCCAGTAC. The V and J genes are TRBV16 and TRBJ2-5; 8 nucleotides align to TRBD2. Read sequence stops 1 residue before the CDR3 end, and the germline J gene provides the missing end. Germline CDR1 SGHSA, CDR2 FRNQAP. The CDR3 consists of 16 residues. Unmatched junction bases numbered 6, after V lost 4 bases and J lost 0 bases.

Concerning this clone: Mouse gene names and germline throughout. The read halts 1 residue ahead of the CDR3 end, with the missing end drawn from the germline J gene. J is TRBJ1-1 and V is TRBV13-2; a possible D gene is TRBD1 (6 bases). The CDR3 has 15 amino acids. V lost 0 bases and J 0 bases, leaving 9 bases between the germline ends. Germline CDR1 is NNHNN and CDR2 is SYGAGS (reference sequence). The CDR3 reads CASGDAGAANTEVFF. The sequenced part of the CDR3 DNA is TGTGCCAGCGGTGATGCAGGGGCGGCAAACACAGAAGTCTTC.